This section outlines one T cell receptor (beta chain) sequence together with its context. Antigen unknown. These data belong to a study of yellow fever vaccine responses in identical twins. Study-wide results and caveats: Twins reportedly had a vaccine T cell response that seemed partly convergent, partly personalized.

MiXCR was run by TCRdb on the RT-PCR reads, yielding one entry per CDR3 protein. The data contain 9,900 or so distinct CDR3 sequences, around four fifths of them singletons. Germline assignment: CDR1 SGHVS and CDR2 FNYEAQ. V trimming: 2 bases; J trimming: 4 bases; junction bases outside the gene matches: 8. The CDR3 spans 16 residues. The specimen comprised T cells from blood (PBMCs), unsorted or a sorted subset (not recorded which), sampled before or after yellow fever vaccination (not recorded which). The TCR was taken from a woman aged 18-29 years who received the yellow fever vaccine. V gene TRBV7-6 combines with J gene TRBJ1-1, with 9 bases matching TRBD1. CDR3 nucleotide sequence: TGTGCCAGCAGCTTATCTCCGGGACAGGGTGGCACTGAAGCTTTCTTT. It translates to CASSLSPGQGGTEAFF.